The 11 T cell receptor beta chains listed next were all sequenced from one sample in a study of PD-1 blockade in classical Hodgkin lymphoma. Each of the patients experienced relapse following autologous stem cell transplantation, and their brentuximab vedotin exposure differed. Generated by immunoSEQ multiplex PCR, the TCRdb table keeps only in-frame clones and is missing some. Here the sample spans about 110,000 clones, roughly nine tenths being singletons. Sequences were derived from peripheral blood mononuclear cells (PBMCs), sampled before the second cycle of nivolumab. Receptor source: a human donor with classical Hodgkin lymphoma.

The chain joins TRBV6-5 to TRBJ1-2; maybe TRBD1 (5 bases). Germline CDR1 is MNHEY and CDR2 is SVGAGI. Deletions cut 2 bases from V and 4 bases from J, with 17 bases between. The CDR3 is 16 amino acids. The CDR3 sequence is CASSYAGRPLIYGYTF. The CDR3 DNA reads TGTGCCAGCAGTTACGCGGGACGGCCACTAATCTATGGCTACACCTTC.

The table lists this clone with a few counts. This chain connects TRBV19 to TRBJ1-5; the match to TRBD1 covers 7 bases. Germline-derived CDR1 and CDR2 are LNHDA and SQIVND (reference sequence). This CDR3 comprises 16 residues. With V trimmed by 3 bases and J by 8 bases, 13 bases remained unmatched. CDR3 protein: CASSICWGQINEPQHF. The CDR3 DNA reads as TGTGCCAGTAGTATTTGTTGGGGACAGATAAATGAGCCCCAGCATTTT. Filled out from reference TRBV19 and TRBJ1-5, the complete variable domain reads DGGITQSPKYLFRKEGQNVTLSCEQNLNHDAMYWYRQDPGQGLRLIYYSQIVNDFQKGDIAEGYSVSREKKESFPLTVTSAQKNPTAFYLCASSICWGQINEPQHFGDGTRLSIL.

This chain joins TRBV27 and TRBJ2-5; no firm D call. Germline V gene data show CDR1 as MNHEY and CDR2 as SMNVEV (reference sequence). CDR3 size: 15 residues. V lost 2 bases and J 5 bases, leaving 15 bases between the germline ends. CDR3 loop: CASSLIGPPSETQYF. For the CDR3, the DNA is TGTGCCAGCAGTTTAATAGGGCCTCCCTCGGAGACCCAGTACTTC.

The V and J genes are TRBV7-2 and TRBJ1-1; 7 nucleotides match TRBD1. The germline V gene has CDR1 SGHTA and CDR2 FQGNSA. This CDR3 is 14 amino acids long. V lost 4 bases to trimming and J lost 4 bases; unmatched junction nucleotides: 6. The CDR3 sequence: CASSSRQGSTEAFF. CDR3 coding DNA: TGTGCCAGCAGCTCCCGACAGGGAAGCACTGAAGCTTTCTTT.

V is TRBV28 and J is TRBJ2-7; maybe TRBD2 (6 bases). The germline V gene has CDR1 MDHEN and CDR2 SYDVKM. CDR3 length: 16 residues. The V gene lost 7 bases and the J gene lost 3 bases, with 22 bases spanning the gap. CDR3 sequence (DNA): TGTGCCAGCAACGCAATGGGGGGTGAAGGATTCTACGAGCAGTACTTC. This sequence encodes CASNAMGGEGFYEQYF.

V usage is TRBV7-9 and J usage is TRBJ2-7; 8 positions agree with TRBD2. There are 15 residues in the CDR3. V was clipped by 5 bases and J by 5 bases; unmatched bases: 11. CDR1 is SEHNR, CDR2 FQNEAQ, per germline (reference sequence). CDR3 DNA: TGTGCCAGCAGCACAGAGACTAGCGTTTCAGACGAGCAGTACTTC. It translates to CASSTETSVSDEQYF.

V gene TRBV7-2 combines with J gene TRBJ2-3, with no clear D. The CDR3 runs 15 residues. In germline, CDR1 is SGHTA, CDR2 FQGNSA. The ends were cut back, 3 bases at V and 0 bases at J, with 10 bases in the middle. The CDR3 here is CASSFLPSSTDTQYF. CDR3 DNA: TGTGCCAGCAGCTTTTTGCCAAGTAGCACAGATACGCAGTATTTT.

This sequence joins TRBV30 and TRBJ2-1; 11 bases fit TRBD2. This CDR3 comprises 14 residues. With 6 bases clipped from V and 8 bases from J, the junction kept 9 bases outside the gene matches. Germline lookup yields CDR1 GTSNPN and CDR2 SVGIG (reference sequence). The CDR3 DNA sequence: TGTGCCTGCCCTAGCGGGAGGTTCCTGGATGAGCAGTTCTTC. Translated, it gives CACPSGRFLDEQFF.

The rearrangement joins TRBV18 to TRBJ2-7, with D possibly being TRBD1 (5 bases). CDR3 length equals 13 residues. CDR1 is KGHSH, CDR2 LQKENI, per germline. V was pared by 2 bases and J by 5 bases, with 10 bases between. CDR3: CASSPGQGNEQYF. CDR3 DNA: TGTGCCAGCTCACCAGGCCAGGGTAACGAGCAGTACTTC.

The chain employs TRBV21-1 and TRBJ1-1; the table's D call of TRBD1 was not tested on the DNA. TRBV21-1 is a known pseudogene. The CDR3 contains 12 residues. CDR3 in DNA: TGTGCCAGCACACAATTGAACACTGAAGCTTTCTTT. Translation gives CASTQLNTEAFF.

V is TRBV9 and J is TRBJ2-7; perhaps TRBD2 as D (6 bases). The CDR3 spans 15 residues. The V and J ends lost 3 bases and 5 bases respectively, with 18 bases between them. Germline V gene sequence: CDR1 SGDLS, CDR2 YYNGEE. CDR3 DNA: TGTGCCAGCAGCGGCTCGGGACTCCCTGCCCACGAGCAGTACTTC. It is translated as CASSGSGLPAHEQYF. Full variable domain (outside the CDR3, taken from reference TRBV9 and TRBJ2-7): DSGVTQTPKHLITATGQRVTLRCSPRSGDLSVYWYQQSLDQGLQFLIQYYNGEERAKGNILERFSAQQFPDLHSELNLSSLELGDSALYFCASSGSGLPAHEQYFGPGTRLTVT.